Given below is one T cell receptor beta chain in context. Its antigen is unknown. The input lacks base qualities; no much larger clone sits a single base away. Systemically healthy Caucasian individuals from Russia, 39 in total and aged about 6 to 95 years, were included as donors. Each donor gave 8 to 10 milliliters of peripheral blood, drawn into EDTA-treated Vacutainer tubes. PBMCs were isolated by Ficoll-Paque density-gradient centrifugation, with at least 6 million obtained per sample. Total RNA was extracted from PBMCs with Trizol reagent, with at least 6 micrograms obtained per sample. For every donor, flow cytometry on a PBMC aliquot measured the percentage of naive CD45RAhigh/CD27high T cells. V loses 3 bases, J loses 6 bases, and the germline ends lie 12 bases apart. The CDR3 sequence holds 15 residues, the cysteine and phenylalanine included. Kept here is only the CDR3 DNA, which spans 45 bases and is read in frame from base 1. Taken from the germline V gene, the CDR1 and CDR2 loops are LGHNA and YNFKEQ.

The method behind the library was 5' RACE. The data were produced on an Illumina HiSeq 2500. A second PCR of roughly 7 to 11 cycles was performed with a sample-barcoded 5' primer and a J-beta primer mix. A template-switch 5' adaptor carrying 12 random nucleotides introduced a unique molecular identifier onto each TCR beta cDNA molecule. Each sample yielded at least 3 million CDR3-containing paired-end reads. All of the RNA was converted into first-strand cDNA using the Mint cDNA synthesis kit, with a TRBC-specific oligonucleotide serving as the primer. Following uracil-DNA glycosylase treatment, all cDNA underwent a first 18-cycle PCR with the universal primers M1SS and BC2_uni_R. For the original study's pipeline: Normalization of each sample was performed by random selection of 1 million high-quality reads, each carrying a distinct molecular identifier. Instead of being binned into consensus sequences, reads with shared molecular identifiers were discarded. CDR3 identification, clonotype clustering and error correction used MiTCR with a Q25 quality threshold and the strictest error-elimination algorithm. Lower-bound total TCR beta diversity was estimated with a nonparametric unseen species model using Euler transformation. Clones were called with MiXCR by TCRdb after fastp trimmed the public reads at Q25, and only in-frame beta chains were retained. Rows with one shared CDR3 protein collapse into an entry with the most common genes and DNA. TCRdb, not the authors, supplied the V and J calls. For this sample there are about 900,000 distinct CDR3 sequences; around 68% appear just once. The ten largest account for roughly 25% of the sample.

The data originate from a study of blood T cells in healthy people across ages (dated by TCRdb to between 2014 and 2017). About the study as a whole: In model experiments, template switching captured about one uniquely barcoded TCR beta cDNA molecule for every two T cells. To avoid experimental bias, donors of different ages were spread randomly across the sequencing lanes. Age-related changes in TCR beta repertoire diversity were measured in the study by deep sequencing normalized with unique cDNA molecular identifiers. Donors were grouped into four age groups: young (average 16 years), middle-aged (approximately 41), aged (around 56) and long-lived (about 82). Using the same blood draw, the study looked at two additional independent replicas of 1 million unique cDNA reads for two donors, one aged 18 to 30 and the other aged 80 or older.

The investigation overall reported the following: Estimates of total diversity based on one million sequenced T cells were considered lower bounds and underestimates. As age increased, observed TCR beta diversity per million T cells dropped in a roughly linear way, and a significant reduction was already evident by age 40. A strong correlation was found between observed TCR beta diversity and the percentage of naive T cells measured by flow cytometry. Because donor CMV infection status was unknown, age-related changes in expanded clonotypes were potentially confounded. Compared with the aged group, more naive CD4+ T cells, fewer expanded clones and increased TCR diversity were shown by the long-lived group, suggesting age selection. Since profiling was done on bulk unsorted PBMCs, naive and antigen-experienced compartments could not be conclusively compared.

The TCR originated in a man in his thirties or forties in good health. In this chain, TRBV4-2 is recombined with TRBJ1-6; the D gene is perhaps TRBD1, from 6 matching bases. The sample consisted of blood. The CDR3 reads CASSQNQGPNSPLHF. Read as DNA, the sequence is TGTGCCAGCAGCCAGAACCAGGGGCCTAATTCACCCCTCCACTTT.